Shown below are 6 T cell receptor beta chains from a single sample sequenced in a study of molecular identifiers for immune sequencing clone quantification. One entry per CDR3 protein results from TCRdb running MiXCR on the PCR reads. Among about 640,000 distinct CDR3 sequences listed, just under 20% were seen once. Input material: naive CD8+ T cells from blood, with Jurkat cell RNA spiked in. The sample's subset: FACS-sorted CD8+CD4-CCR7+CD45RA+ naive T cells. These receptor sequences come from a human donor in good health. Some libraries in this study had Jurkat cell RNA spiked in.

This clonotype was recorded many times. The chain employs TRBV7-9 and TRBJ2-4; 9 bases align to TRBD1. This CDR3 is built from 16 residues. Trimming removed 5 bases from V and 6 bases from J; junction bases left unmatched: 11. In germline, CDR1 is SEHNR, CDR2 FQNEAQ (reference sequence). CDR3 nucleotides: TGTGCCAGCAGCCCCCGGCAGGACAGGGGAGGAAACATTCAGTACTTC. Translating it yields CASSPRQDRGGNIQYF.

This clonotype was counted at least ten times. The CDR3 nucleotides are TGTGCCAGCAGCCAAGAAGCCGGGACGGAGAACACTGAAGCTTTCTTT. This gives the protein CASSQEAGTENTEAFF. This chain joins TRBV4-2 and TRBJ1-1, with TRBD1 as a possible D gene (5 bases). Germline CDR1 and CDR2: LGHNA and YNFKEQ. The CDR3 length is 16 residues. Deletions cut 0 bases from V and 1 base from J, with 12 bases between.

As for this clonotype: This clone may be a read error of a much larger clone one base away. CDR3 DNA: TGTGCCAGCAGTTTGTGTACTAGCGTCCAAGAGACCCAGTACTTC. Its translation is CASSLCTSVQETQYF. The chain couples TRBV12-3 or TRBV12-4 to TRBJ2-5, with TRBD2 matching over 7 bases. CDR3 length: 15 amino acids. J was trimmed by 1 base and V by 3 bases; bases with no gene match: 5.

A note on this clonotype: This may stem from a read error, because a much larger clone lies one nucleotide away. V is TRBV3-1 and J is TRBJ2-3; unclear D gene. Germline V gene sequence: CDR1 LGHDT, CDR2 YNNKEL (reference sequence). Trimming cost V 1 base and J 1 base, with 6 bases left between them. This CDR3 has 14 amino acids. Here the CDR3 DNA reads TGTGCCAGCAGCCAAGGGTGGGGCACAGATACGCAGTATTTT. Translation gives CASSQGWGTDTQYF.

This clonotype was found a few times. CDR3 loop: CASSLMVAALALHF. DNA for the CDR3: TGTGCCAGCAGTTTAATGGTCGCCGCTCTGGCCCTCCACTTT. The chain has TRBV27 and TRBJ1-6; D remains unclear. The CDR3 runs to 14 residues. Germline V gene sequence: CDR1 MNHEY, CDR2 SMNVEV (reference sequence). The ends were cut back, 2 bases at V and 14 bases at J, with 16 bases in the middle.

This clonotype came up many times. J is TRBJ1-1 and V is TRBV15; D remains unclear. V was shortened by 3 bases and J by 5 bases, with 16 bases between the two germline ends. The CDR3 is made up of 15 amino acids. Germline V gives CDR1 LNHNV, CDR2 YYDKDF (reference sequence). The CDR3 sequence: CATSSKRAPGTEAFF. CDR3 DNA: TGTGCCACCAGCAGCAAACGGGCCCCAGGAACTGAAGCTTTCTTT. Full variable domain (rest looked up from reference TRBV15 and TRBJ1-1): DAMVIQNPRYQVTQFGKPVTLSCSQTLNHNVMYWYQQKSSQAPKLLFHYYDKDFNNEADTPDNFQSRRPNTSFCFLDIRSPGLGDTAMYLCATSSKRAPGTEAFFGQGTRLTVV.